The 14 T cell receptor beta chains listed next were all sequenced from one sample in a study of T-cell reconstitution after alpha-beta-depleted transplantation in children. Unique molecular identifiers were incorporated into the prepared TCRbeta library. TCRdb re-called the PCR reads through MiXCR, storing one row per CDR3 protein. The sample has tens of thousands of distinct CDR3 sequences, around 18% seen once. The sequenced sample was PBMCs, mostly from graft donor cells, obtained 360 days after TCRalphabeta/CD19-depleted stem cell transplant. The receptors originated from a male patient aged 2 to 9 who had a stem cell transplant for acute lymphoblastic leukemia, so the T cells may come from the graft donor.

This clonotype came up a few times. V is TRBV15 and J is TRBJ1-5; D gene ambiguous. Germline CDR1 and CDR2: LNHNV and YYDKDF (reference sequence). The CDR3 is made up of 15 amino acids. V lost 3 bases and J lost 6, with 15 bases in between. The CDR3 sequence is CATSRRRGSGQPQHF. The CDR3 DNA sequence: TGTGCCACCAGCAGGAGGCGGGGTTCGGGTCAGCCCCAGCATTTT. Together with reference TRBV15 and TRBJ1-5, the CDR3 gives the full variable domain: DAMVIQNPRYQVTQFGKPVTLSCSQTLNHNVMYWYQQKSSQAPKLLFHYYDKDFNNEADTPDNFQSRRPNTSFCFLDIRSPGLGDTAMYLCATSRRRGSGQPQHFGDGTRLSIL.

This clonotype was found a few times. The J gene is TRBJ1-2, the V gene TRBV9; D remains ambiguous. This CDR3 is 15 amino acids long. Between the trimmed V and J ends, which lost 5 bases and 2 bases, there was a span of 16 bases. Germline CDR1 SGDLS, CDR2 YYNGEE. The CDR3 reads CASRPKTRLNYGYTF. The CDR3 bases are TGTGCCAGCAGACCAAAGACGAGATTAAACTATGGCTACACCTTC.

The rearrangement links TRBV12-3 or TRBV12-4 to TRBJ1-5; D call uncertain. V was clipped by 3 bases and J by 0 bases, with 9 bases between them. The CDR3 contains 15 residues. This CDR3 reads CASSFTVYSNQPQHF. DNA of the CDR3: TGTGCCAGCAGTTTCACAGTATATAGCAATCAGCCCCAGCATTTT.

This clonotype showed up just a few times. The CDR3 is CASSTRLAGPYNEQFF. CDR3 DNA sequence: TGTGCCAGCAGTACCCGACTAGCGGGTCCCTACAATGAGCAGTTCTTC. The chain combines TRBV6-5 with TRBJ2-1; TRBD2 matches 10 bases. The germline CDR1 and CDR2 sequences are MNHEY and SVGAGI. CDR3 length: 16 residues. After removal of 5 bases from V and 2 bases from J, the junction contained 6 bases not matched to a gene.

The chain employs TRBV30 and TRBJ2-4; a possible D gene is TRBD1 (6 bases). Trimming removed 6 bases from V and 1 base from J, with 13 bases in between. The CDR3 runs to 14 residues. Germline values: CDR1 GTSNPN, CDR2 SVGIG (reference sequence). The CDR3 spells CACTTGFAKNIQYF. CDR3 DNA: TGTGCCTGTACCACAGGGTTTGCCAAAAACATTCAGTACTTC.

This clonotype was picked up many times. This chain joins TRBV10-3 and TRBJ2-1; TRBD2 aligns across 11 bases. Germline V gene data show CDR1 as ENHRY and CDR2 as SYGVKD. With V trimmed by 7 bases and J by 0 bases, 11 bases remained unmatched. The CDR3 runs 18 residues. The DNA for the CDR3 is TGTGCCATCAAACCTACTAGCGGGAGTACCCGCTCCTACAATGAGCAGTTCTTC. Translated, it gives CAIKPTSGSTRSYNEQFF.

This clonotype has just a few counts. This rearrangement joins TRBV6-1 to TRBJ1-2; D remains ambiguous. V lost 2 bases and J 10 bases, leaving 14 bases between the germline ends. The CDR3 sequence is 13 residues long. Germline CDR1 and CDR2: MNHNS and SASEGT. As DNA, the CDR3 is TGTGCCAGCAGTGAATGGGGTCCCTTGGACTACACCTTC. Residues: CASSEWGPLDYTF.

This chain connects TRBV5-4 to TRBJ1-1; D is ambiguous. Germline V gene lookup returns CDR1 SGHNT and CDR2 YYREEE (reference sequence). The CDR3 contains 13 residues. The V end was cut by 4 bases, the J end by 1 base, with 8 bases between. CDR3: CASSSWKNTEAFF. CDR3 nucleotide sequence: TGTGCCAGCAGCAGCTGGAAGAACACTGAAGCTTTCTTT.

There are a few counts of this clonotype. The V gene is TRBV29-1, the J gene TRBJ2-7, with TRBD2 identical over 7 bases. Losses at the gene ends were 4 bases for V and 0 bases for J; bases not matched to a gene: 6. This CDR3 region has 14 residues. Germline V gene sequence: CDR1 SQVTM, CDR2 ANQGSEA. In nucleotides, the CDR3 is TGCAGCGTTGCCCTAGCGGTCAGCTCCTACGAGCAGTACTTC. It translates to CSVALAVSSYEQYF.

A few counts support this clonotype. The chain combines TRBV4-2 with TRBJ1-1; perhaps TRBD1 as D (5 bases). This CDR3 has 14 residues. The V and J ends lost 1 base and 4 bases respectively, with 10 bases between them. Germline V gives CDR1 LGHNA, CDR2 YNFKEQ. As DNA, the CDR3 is TGTGCCAGCAGCCAAGTATTAGGGGCCACTGAAGCTTTCTTT. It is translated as CASSQVLGATEAFF.

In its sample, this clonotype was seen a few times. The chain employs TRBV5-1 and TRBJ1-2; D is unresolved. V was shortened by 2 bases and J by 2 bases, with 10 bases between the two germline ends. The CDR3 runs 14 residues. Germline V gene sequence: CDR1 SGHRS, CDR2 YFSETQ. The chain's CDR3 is CASSFVGSNYGYTF. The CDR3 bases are TGCGCCAGCAGCTTTGTAGGGTCGAACTATGGCTACACCTTC.

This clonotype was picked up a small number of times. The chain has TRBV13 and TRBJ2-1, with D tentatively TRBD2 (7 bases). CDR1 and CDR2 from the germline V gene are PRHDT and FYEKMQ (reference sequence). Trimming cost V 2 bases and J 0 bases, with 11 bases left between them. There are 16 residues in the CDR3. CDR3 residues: CASSLRRGHSYNEQFF. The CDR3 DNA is TGTGCCAGCAGCTTAAGGCGGGGGCACTCCTACAATGAGCAGTTCTTC.

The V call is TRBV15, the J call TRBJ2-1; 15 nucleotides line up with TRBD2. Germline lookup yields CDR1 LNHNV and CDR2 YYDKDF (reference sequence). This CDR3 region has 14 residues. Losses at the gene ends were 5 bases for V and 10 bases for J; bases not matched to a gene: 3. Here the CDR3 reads CATSWGLAGGEQFF. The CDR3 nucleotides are TGTGCCACCAGCTGGGGACTAGCGGGAGGAGAGCAGTTCTTC.

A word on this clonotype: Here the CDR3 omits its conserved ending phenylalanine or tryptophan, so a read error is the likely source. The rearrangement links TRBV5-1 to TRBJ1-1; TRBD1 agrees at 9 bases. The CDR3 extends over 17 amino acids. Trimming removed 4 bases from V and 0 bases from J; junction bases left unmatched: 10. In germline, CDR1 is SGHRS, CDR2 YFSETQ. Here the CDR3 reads CASSKGQGGRMNTEAFL. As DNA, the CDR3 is TGCGCCAGCAGCAAGGGACAGGGTGGAAGAATGAACACTGAAGCTTTCCTT.